The TCR beta chain under discussion was sequenced for a study of Ad26.COV2.S vaccination and SARS-CoV-2 variants. Method: immunoSEQ multiplex PCR; TCRdb's copy keeps in-frame clones and lacks some. The sample consists of roughly 150,000 clones, more than 80% of them appearing once. This clone was counted a single time. What it recognizes is unknown. The study's findings and limits: Reportedly, spike-specific CD8+ and CD4+ T cell responses achieved substantial breadth once vaccination had taken place. Researchers cautioned that TCR breadth and depth analyses may have underestimated total T cell responses. Vaccine and placebo groups showed comparable non-spike TCR breadth. People given the vaccine had a wider spike-specific TCR breadth than placebo recipients did.

Material: peripheral blood, obtained after recovery from COVID-19. The clonotype comes from a human donor who had recovered from COVID-19.

CDR3 DNA: TGCGCCAGCAGCCCACGGACTAGCGGTAAGAACGAGCAGTACTTC. Protein: CASSPRTSGKNEQYF. The chain is built from TRBV4-3 and TRBJ2-7; 10 bases line up with TRBD2. CDR1 is LGHNA and CDR2 is YSLEER in the germline V gene. The CDR3 is 15 residues long. V dropped 4 bases and J dropped 5; count of bases not matched to a gene: 8.